A selection of T cell receptor beta chains follows, all from one sample in a study of synovial regulatory T cells in juvenile arthritis. TCRdb keeps only in-frame clones here, not all; method: immunoSEQ multiplex PCR. This sample's clone table lists roughly 9,900 clones. Material: Treg cells from blood. These TCRs come from a donor between 2 and 29 years old with juvenile idiopathic arthritis. CDR3s include the opening cysteine and the closing phenylalanine or tryptophan. The size field is filled for only some rows; it gives once, few, many or a size class.

TRBJ2-1 | . | TRBV6-1 | CASPERGRVYNEQFF
TRBJ1-1 | . | TRBV19 | CASSIRRGTEAFF
TRBJ1-2 | . | TRBV4-3 | CASSQDIGTGPFYTF
TRBJ1-5 | medium-sized | TRBV18 | CASSHRGGDNQPQHF
TRBJ2-1 | . | TRBV18 | CASSVRLDPGSYNEQFF
TRBJ2-1 | . | TRBV5-6 | CASSLMTSGVSYNEQFF
TRBJ2-7 | . | TRBV14 | CASSPGAGREQYF
TRBJ2-7 | . | TRBV18 | CASSPQGRAYEQYF
TRBJ2-7 | . | TRBV6-5 | CASTDRASYEQYF
TRBJ1-6 | . | TRBV5-1 | CASRSGQLNSPLHF
TRBJ1-5 | . | TRBV4-1 | CASSPTGQGHQPQHF
TRBJ1-6 | . | TRBV6-1 | CASNSPSPLHF
TRBJ1-4 | . | TRBV5-6 | CASSWTGVGEKLFF
TRBJ1-5 | . | TRBV4-1 | CASSYDPTGPQHF
TRBJ1-1 | . | TRBV5-1 | CASSLKAGPMNTEAFF
TRBJ2-7 | . | TRBV2 | CASSATYEQYF
TRBJ2-7 | . | TRBV2 | CASRTGRSYEQYF
TRBJ1-6 | . | TRBV5-1 | CASSLGERSPLHF
TRBJ1-2 | . | TRBV2 | CASPERFHGYTF
TRBJ2-2 | . | TRBV2 | CASRWTGNTGELFF
TRBJ2-7 | . | TRBV6-5 | CATWGQWVEYF
TRBJ1-2 | . | TRBV10-3 | CAISAAQGFENGYTF
TRBJ1-4 | . | TRBV4-2 | CASSQEGRGREKLFF
TRBJ1-1 | . | TRBV5-6 | CASSLVPRGHEAFF
TRBJ1-6 | . | TRBV6-6 | CASKESNSPLHF
TRBJ2-7 | . | TRBV6-6 | CASSSLALYEQYF
TRBJ1-5 | . | TRBV16 | CASGDRAGYQPQHF
TRBJ2-2 | . | TRBV4-3 | CASSRKTGGGTGELFF